One and the same sample provided the 15 T cell receptor beta chains below, sequenced in a study of CD8 T cells in Susac syndrome (dated by TCRdb to the late 2010s). Library method: the immunoSEQ multiplex PCR assay. RNA was extracted using the RNeasy kit, and roughly 0.45 to 1 microgram was reverse transcribed with random hexamers. TCRdb reworked the public reads: Q25 trimming with fastp, MiXCR clone assembly, productive beta chains retained. Every CDR3 protein is listed once, alongside the most common genes and DNA of its rows. The sample table shows some 130,000 distinct CDR3 sequences, and roughly 96% are seen once. Around 0.12% of the sample lies in the top ten. The sample consisted of CD4+ T cells from PBMCs. These receptors were obtained from a human donor in good health.

The genes are TRBV20-1 and TRBJ1-1; TRBD1 matches 9 bases. The trim removed 2 bases at V and 10 bases at J, leaving 5 bases unmatched. The CDR3 has 12 amino acids. Germline loops: CDR1 DFQATT, CDR2 SNEGSKA (reference sequence). This chain's CDR3 is CSARRGQGGAFF. The CDR3 DNA follows: TGCAGTGCTAGACGGGGACAGGGTGGAGCTTTCTTT.

The V and J genes are TRBV18 and TRBJ2-2; D gene uncertain. The CDR3 consists of 16 residues. V was trimmed by 6 bases and J by 1 base, leaving 15 bases between them. Germline V gene data show CDR1 as KGHSH and CDR2 as LQKENI. The chain's CDR3 is CASSTDGRQNTGELFF. The CDR3 DNA follows: TGTGCCAGCTCGACCGACGGACGGCAGAACACCGGGGAGCTGTTTTTT.

DNA of the CDR3: TGTGCCAGCAGTGATAGAGCGGGACAGACGAACACCGGGGAGCTGTTTTTT. It codes for CASSDRAGQTNTGELFF. The chain is built from TRBV25-1 and TRBJ2-2; D is perhaps TRBD1 or TRBD2 (7 bases each). This CDR3 has 17 residues. Germline CDR1 reads MGHDK; CDR2 reads SYGVNS. Trimming pared 3 bases from V and 0 bases from J, leaving 14 bases between.

V and J are TRBV12-3 or TRBV12-4 and TRBJ2-5; D is undetermined. The V end was cut by 0 bases, the J end by 5 bases, with 7 bases between. There are 13 residues in the CDR3. The CDR3 sequence is CASSLARLETQYF. The CDR3 nucleotides are TGTGCCAGCAGTTTAGCGCGTTTGGAGACCCAGTACTTC.

The rearrangement links TRBV5-1 to TRBJ2-3; D remains ambiguous. Between the trimmed V and J ends, which lost 0 bases and 1 base, there was a span of 9 bases. CDR1 is SGHRS, CDR2 YFSETQ, per germline. The CDR3 covers 15 residues. The CDR3 is CASSLGSRRTDTQYF. The CDR3 DNA reads TGCGCCAGCAGCTTGGGGAGCCGCCGCACAGATACGCAGTATTTT.

The CDR3 DNA is TGCAGTGCTCCCCAGGGTCTAGCGGGACGCCACCCTAGTTACAATGAGCAGTTCTTC. The encoded protein is CSAPQGLAGRHPSYNEQFF. The chain carries TRBV20-1 and TRBJ2-1; 9 bases map to TRBD2. The CDR3 is made up of 19 amino acids. The junction had 21 bases not matched to a gene; V was cut back by 5 bases and J by 4 bases. The V gene's germline CDR1 is DFQATT and CDR2 SNEGSKA (reference sequence).

The genes are TRBV18 and TRBJ2-5; D is unresolved. In germline, CDR1 is KGHSH, CDR2 LQKENI. This CDR3 has 14 residues. Trimming pared 2 bases from V and 3 bases from J, leaving 10 bases between. CDR3: CASSPLGSKETQYF. CDR3 coding DNA: TGTGCCAGCTCACCATTAGGATCAAAAGAGACCCAGTACTTC. Drawing the rest from reference TRBV18 and TRBJ2-5, the complete variable domain is NAGVMQNPRHLVRRRGQEARLRCSPMKGHSHVYWYRQLPEEGLKFMVYLQKENIIDESGMPKERFSAEFPKEGPSILRIQQVVRGDSAAYFCASSPLGSKETQYFGPGTRLLVL.

V usage is TRBV24-1 and J usage is TRBJ2-1; D ambiguous. Germline-derived CDR1 and CDR2 are KGHDR and SFDVKD. The CDR3 length is 12 residues. Trimming took 6 bases from V and 9 from J, leaving 11 bases between them. Written as DNA, the CDR3 is TGTGCCACCAGTCGTACATCAGGTGAGCAGTTCTTC. Translated, it gives CATSRTSGEQFF.

The genes are TRBV4-1 and TRBJ2-1; the match to TRBD1 covers 7 bases. The germline gives CDR1 MGHRA, CDR2 YSYEKL. The CDR3 length is 15 residues. V was pared by 1 base and J by 12 bases, with 12 bases of the junction left unmatched. The CDR3 coding sequence is TGCGCCAGCAGCCAAGTTTCAGGGGGTCGCATCAGGCAGTTCTTC. It codes for CASSQVSGGRIRQFF.

The rearrangement joins TRBV5-1 to TRBJ2-5; TRBD1 is a possible D gene (7 bases). The CDR3 runs to 14 residues. V lost 6 bases to trimming and J lost 7 bases, with 19 bases between them. From germline, CDR1 is SGHRS and CDR2 YFSETQ. The chain's CDR3 is CASIRGAEVGTQYF. The CDR3 DNA follows: TGCGCCAGCATCAGGGGGGCCGAAGTTGGGACCCAGTACTTC.

The genes are TRBV7-9 and TRBJ2-3; D might be TRBD1 (5 bases). CDR3 size: 12 residues. V lost 11 bases and J 3 bases, leaving 12 bases between the germline ends. CDR1 and CDR2 from the germline V gene are SEHNR and FQNEAQ (reference sequence). CDR3: CASLGVTDTQYF. In DNA form, the CDR3 reads TGTGCCTCCCTAGGGGTAACAGATACGCAGTATTTT.

In nucleotides, the CDR3 is TGCAGTGCTCCCTTGGGGGGGACTAGCAACTACAATGAGCAGTTCTTC. Amino acid sequence: CSAPLGGTSNYNEQFF. V and J are TRBV20-1 and TRBJ2-1; 9 bases agree with TRBD2. CDR3 length equals 16 residues. V was pared by 5 bases and J by 3 bases, with 11 bases of the junction left unmatched. The germline V gene has CDR1 DFQATT and CDR2 SNEGSKA (reference sequence).

This chain links TRBV6-2 or TRBV6-3 with TRBJ1-2; TRBD1 agrees at 7 bases. Looked up from germline, CDR1 is MNHEY and CDR2 is SVGEGT. The junction had 6 bases not matched to a gene; V was cut back by 4 bases and J by 4 bases. The CDR3 is 14 residues long. CDR3 sequence (DNA): TGTGCCAGCAGTTCTTGGGGACAGACCTATGGCTACACCTTC. Translation: CASSSWGQTYGYTF.

This clonotype was recorded once. This sequence joins TRBV9 and TRBJ1-1; no clear D. Trimming cost V 0 bases and J 1 base, with 7 bases left between them. Germline loops: CDR1 SGDLS, CDR2 YYNGEE. The CDR3 covers 14 residues. The CDR3 DNA sequence: TGTGCCAGCAGCGTAGTTGGGCAGAACACTGAAGCTTTCTTT. It codes for CASSVVGQNTEAFF.

The gene calls are TRBV3-1 and TRBJ2-5; D is perhaps TRBD2 (6 bases). The CDR3 extends over 15 amino acids. Trimming took 4 bases from V and 1 from J, leaving 13 bases between them. CDR1 and CDR2 from the germline V gene are LGHDT and YNNKEL (reference sequence). The CDR3 DNA sequence: TGTGCCAGCAGCCCGCCCAGGGACTTCCAAGAGACCCAGTACTTC. Translated: CASSPPRDFQETQYF.